The 26 T cell receptor beta chains listed next were all sequenced from one sample in a study of OX40 agonist ivuxolimab in advanced cancers. This table comes from immunoSEQ multiplex PCR, and its TCRdb copy is limited to in-frame clones, with some not included. The top ten hold 6.5% of the sample, which has some 86,000 clones, about 86% seen once. Here the sequenced sample was CD4+ or CD8+ T cells sorted from blood, taken in a trial of the OX40 agonist ivuxolimab. These receptor sequences come from an adult with an advanced solid tumor such as melanoma, head and neck, liver or kidney cancer.

This clone was found once. The chain links TRBV11-1 to TRBJ1-6; the D is unclear. With 0 bases removed from V and 8 bases from J, the gap between germline ends came to 17 bases. CDR1 is SGHAT, CDR2 FQDESV, per germline (reference sequence). The CDR3 runs 17 residues. The CDR3 reads CASSLARRAAEDSPLHF. The DNA of the CDR3 is TGTGCCAGCAGCTTAGCGAGACGGGCCGCAGAGGATTCACCCCTCCACTTT. Complete variable domain (other parts from reference TRBV11-1 and TRBJ1-6): EAEVAQSPRYKITEKSQAVAFWCDPISGHATLYWYRQILGQGPELLVQFQDESVVDDSQLPKDRFSAERLKGVDSTLKIQPAELGDSAMYLCASSLARRAAEDSPLHFGNGTRLTVT.

The chain has TRBV10-3 and TRBJ1-2, with 9 bases lining up with TRBD1. The CDR3 sequence is 15 residues long. CDR1 is ENHRY, CDR2 SYGVKD, per germline. V was pared by 4 bases and J by 8 bases, with 11 bases of the junction left unmatched. CDR3 nucleotides: TGTGCCATCAGTGGGGGGGACAGGGAAATTTTCGGCTACACCTTC. Its translation: CAISGGDREIFGYTF.

In its sample, this clone was seen a few times. This sequence joins TRBV30 and TRBJ1-5; TRBD1 is a possible D gene (5 bases). The CDR3 extends over 13 amino acids. V was shortened by 5 bases and J by 7 bases, with 15 bases between the two germline ends. CDR1 is GTSNPN and CDR2 is SVGIG in the germline V gene (reference sequence). The CDR3 DNA sequence: TGTGCCTGGGCACCCTCAAGGGGACAGCCCCAGCATTTT. Protein sequence: CAWAPSRGQPQHF.

The rearrangement joins TRBV5-6 to TRBJ2-5, with unresolved D. The tail of the sequence fits TRBJ2-7 better, so the J call may be wrong. Germline V CDR1 and CDR2: SGHDT, YYEEEE. This CDR3 region has 13 residues. The CDR3 bases are TGTGCCAGCAGCTCCACGCTAGACTACGAGCAGTACTTC. It translates to CASSSTLDYEQYF.

J is TRBJ2-3 and V is TRBV5-1; 11 bases map to TRBD2. The V gene end was trimmed by 3 bases and the J gene end by 1 base; junction bases not matched to a gene: 10. The germline CDR1 and CDR2 sequences are SGHRS and YFSETQ. There are 18 residues in the CDR3. The CDR3 bases are TGCGCCAGCAGCTCCGCCCTAGCGGGGGGATTCCGCACAGATACGCAGTATTTT. The encoded protein is CASSSALAGGFRTDTQYF.

V is TRBV4-1 and J is TRBJ1-1, with D hard to call. The CDR3 sequence is 15 residues long. Trimming left V 0 bases short and J 1 base short, with 9 bases between. CDR1 is MGHRA and CDR2 is YSYEKL in the germline V gene. CDR3 coding DNA: TGCGCCAGCAGCCAAGATCGCGCAGGGAACACTGAAGCTTTCTTT. Its protein product is CASSQDRAGNTEAFF.

The V call is TRBV4-1, the J call TRBJ2-1, with 7 bases identical to TRBD2. Losses at the gene ends were 0 bases for V and 9 bases for J; bases not matched to a gene: 11. The CDR3 contains 16 residues. Germline V gives CDR1 MGHRA, CDR2 YSYEKL. The CDR3 DNA follows: TGCGCCAGCAGCCAAGATATGACGGGGGGATCAATTGAGCAGTTCTTC. Translated, it gives CASSQDMTGGSIEQFF.

The chain has TRBV7-9 and TRBJ1-2; 9 bases map to TRBD1. V shed 6 bases, J shed 3 bases, and the junction held 8 bases outside the gene matches. Germline V gene lookup returns CDR1 SEHNR and CDR2 FQNEAQ (reference sequence). The CDR3 totals 15 residues. The CDR3, as DNA: TGTGCCAGCAGGAATCGACAGGGGGAAGACTATGGCTACACCTTC. Its protein is CASRNRQGEDYGYTF.

V and J are TRBV5-5 and TRBJ1-2; tentative D call: TRBD1 (6 bases). CDR1 and CDR2 (germline): SGHKS, YYEKEE (reference sequence). Between the trimmed V and J ends, which lost 5 bases and 8 bases, there was a span of 13 bases. This CDR3 is 12 amino acids long. The CDR3, as DNA: TGTGCCAGCAGTCTGACAGGTTGGGGCTACACCTTC. Amino acids: CASSLTGWGYTF.

This clone has only a few counts. This rearrangement joins TRBV6-1 to TRBJ2-3; weak D call: TRBD2 (7 bases). The CDR3 length is 16 residues. Germline CDR1 MNHNS, CDR2 SASEGT. V was clipped by 0 bases and J by 3 bases, with 13 bases between them. DNA for the CDR3: TGTGCCAGCAGTGAAGCGATCGAGGGGGGGACAGATACGCAGTATTTT. It yields the protein CASSEAIEGGTDTQYF.

The chain combines TRBV4-1 with TRBJ2-7; D is uncertain. Germline values: CDR1 MGHRA, CDR2 YSYEKL. Trimming took off 0 bases at V and 5 bases at J, with 14 bases between the two ends. The CDR3 runs 15 residues. The DNA of the CDR3 is TGCGCCAGCAGCCAAGAGGTGCGAGAATTAGACGAGCAGTACTTC. It specifies CASSQEVRELDEQYF.

The chain couples TRBV7-2 to TRBJ2-1; D could derive from TRBD1 or TRBD2 (6 bases each). Deletions cut 8 bases from V and 1 base from J, with 24 bases between. Germline lookup yields CDR1 SGHTA and CDR2 FQGNSA. This CDR3 contains 18 residues. This CDR3 reads CASPNYLGGSRSYNEQFF. Here the CDR3 DNA reads TGTGCCAGCCCTAATTACTTGGGGGGCAGTAGGTCCTACAATGAGCAGTTCTTC.

About this clone: This sample also contains other DNA sequences that code for the same CDR3. This chain joins TRBV14 and TRBJ1-1; D call uncertain. The CDR3 has 14 amino acids. The V end was cut by 4 bases, the J end by 2 bases, with 11 bases between. Germline assignment: CDR1 SGHDN and CDR2 FVKESK. CDR3 sequence: CASSPAHSNTEAFF. The DNA of the CDR3 is TGTGCCAGCAGCCCAGCGCACAGTAACACTGAAGCTTTCTTT.

The sample holds one count of this clone. V usage is TRBV15 and J usage is TRBJ1-1; no reliable D call. CDR1 and CDR2 from the germline V gene are LNHNV and YYDKDF (reference sequence). The CDR3 is 17 residues long. V was clipped by 2 bases and J by 0 bases, with 16 bases between them. The CDR3 is CATSRRTLAPMNTEAFF. DNA of the CDR3: TGTGCCACCAGCAGAAGGACCCTTGCCCCTATGAACACTGAAGCTTTCTTT.

The chain joins TRBV6-4 to TRBJ2-1; D may be TRBD2 (7 bases). The germline V and J ends were trimmed by 0 bases and 6 bases, with 15 bases remaining between them. The CDR3 runs to 16 residues. Germline CDR1 MRHNA, CDR2 SNTAGT. This chain's CDR3 is CASSDSGGASGNEQFF. CDR3 in DNA: TGTGCCAGCAGTGACTCTGGGGGGGCCTCAGGCAATGAGCAGTTCTTC.

The chain carries TRBV7-8 and TRBJ2-2, with D perhaps given as TRBD1 or TRBD2 (6 bases each). CDR1 and CDR2 from the germline V gene are SGHVS and FQNEAQ. V was trimmed by 5 bases and J by 4 bases, leaving 20 bases between them. The CDR3 totals 17 residues. The CDR3 region has the DNA TGTGCCAGCAGCGCTTCGATCCGGGGGCTAGGCACCGGGGAGCTGTTTTTT. It is translated as CASSASIRGLGTGELFF.

By share, this clone ranks as medium-sized. The rearrangement links TRBV19 to TRBJ1-2, with D possibly being TRBD1 (5 bases). The CDR3 runs to 14 residues. V was pared by 1 base and J by 3 bases, with 9 bases between. Germline assignment: CDR1 LNHDA and CDR2 SQIVND (reference sequence). In DNA, the CDR3 is TGTGCCAGTAGTATAGGAGGGGAGGACTATGGCTACACCTTC. This gives the protein CASSIGGEDYGYTF.

The chain carries TRBV11-1 and TRBJ2-3, with 7 bases lining up with TRBD1. Germline assignment: CDR1 SGHAT and CDR2 FQDESV (reference sequence). This CDR3 is built from 15 residues. J gave up 3 bases and V 5 bases, and 8 bases lay outside the gene matches. The CDR3 nucleotides are TGTGCCAGCAGCCTAGGGGGCGGCGGGACAGATACGCAGTATTTT. As protein: CASSLGGGGTDTQYF. Combining the CDR3 with reference TRBV11-1 and TRBJ2-3 gives the whole variable domain EAEVAQSPRYKITEKSQAVAFWCDPISGHATLYWYRQILGQGPELLVQFQDESVVDDSQLPKDRFSAERLKGVDSTLKIQPAELGDSAMYLCASSLGGGGTDTQYFGPGTRLTVL.

The chain uses TRBV6-1 and TRBJ2-3, with D perhaps TRBD1 or TRBD2 (5 bases each). This CDR3 has 12 amino acids. The V end was cut by 2 bases, the J end by 9 bases, with 9 bases between. CDR1 and CDR2 (germline): MNHNS, SASEGT. CDR3 in amino acids: CASSERGGTQYF. Here the CDR3 DNA reads TGTGCCAGCAGTGAAAGGGGCGGGACGCAGTATTTT.

The V call is TRBV18, the J call TRBJ1-5; D is perhaps TRBD1 (5 bases). Trimming cost V 3 bases and J 5 bases, with 8 bases left between them. This CDR3 comprises 13 residues. The germline V gene encodes CDR1 KGHSH and CDR2 LQKENI. The CDR3 protein is CASSPQGDQPQHF. CDR3 sequence (DNA): TGTGCCAGCTCACCTCAGGGTGATCAGCCCCAGCATTTT.

This chain connects TRBV14 to TRBJ1-4; D is undetermined. This CDR3 has 15 amino acids. With 1 base removed from V and 8 bases from J, the gap between germline ends came to 14 bases. Germline values: CDR1 SGHDN, CDR2 FVKESK. This CDR3 reads CASSQVGKTVEKLFF. The CDR3 DNA reads TGTGCCAGCAGCCAAGTGGGGAAGACGGTGGAAAAACTGTTTTTT.

This CDR3 is CAIGNSPGDGYTF. For the CDR3, the DNA is TGTGCCATCGGAAACTCACCCGGCGATGGCTACACCTTC. This rearrangement joins TRBV10-3 to TRBJ1-2; D is undetermined. The CDR3 length is 13 residues. V shed 8 bases and J shed 6 bases, with 16 bases lying between them. The germline V gene encodes CDR1 ENHRY and CDR2 SYGVKD.

V gene TRBV4-2 combines with J gene TRBJ2-7; tentatively, D is TRBD1 (5 bases). CDR3 length: 13 amino acids. Per the germline V gene, CDR1 is LGHNA and CDR2 is YNFKEQ. Trimming left V 6 bases short and J 2 bases short, with 11 bases between. CDR3 nucleotides: TGTGCCAGCAGTAAAGACAGCGCCTACGAGCAGTACTTC. Translating it yields CASSKDSAYEQYF.

The J gene is TRBJ1-5, the V gene TRBV6-5, with D maybe TRBD1 (6 bases). CDR1 is MNHEY and CDR2 is SVGAGI in the germline V gene. CDR3 size: 14 residues. Trimming removed 5 bases at V and 11 bases at J, with 19 bases between. The CDR3 reads CASSQAGGRRAQHF. CDR3 coding DNA: TGTGCCAGCAGTCAGGCGGGGGGCAGGAGGGCCCAGCATTTT.

This chain connects TRBV5-6 to TRBJ2-1, with 9 bases fitting TRBD2. The CDR3 sequence is 15 residues long. Germline V gene sequence: CDR1 SGHDT, CDR2 YYEEEE. Trimming cost V 0 bases and J 4 bases; bases outside gene matches: 2. CDR3 sequence: CASSLGLAVYNEQFF. Here the CDR3 DNA reads TGTGCCAGCAGCTTGGGACTAGCGGTTTACAATGAGCAGTTCTTC.

This chain connects TRBV18 to TRBJ1-1; 7 bases align to TRBD1. Per the germline V gene, CDR1 is KGHSH and CDR2 is LQKENI. The V and J ends lost 2 bases and 3 bases, in that order; junction bases with no gene match: 0. The CDR3 has 13 amino acids. The DNA for the CDR3 is TGTGCCAGCTCACCAACAGGGGACACTGAAGCTTTCTTT. Translating gives CASSPTGDTEAFF.